The 6 T cell receptor beta chains given below trace back to one sample, sequenced in a study of HIV-infected patients and healthy controls. One entry per CDR3 protein, called by TCRdb with MiXCR from the 5' RACE reads. The sample lists about 70,000 distinct CDR3 sequences; 15% to 20% were seen once. Sequences were obtained from CD4+ T cells from blood. The receptors stem from a human donor in good health.

This clonotype was counted many times. V usage is TRBV20-1 and J usage is TRBJ1-4; unclear D gene. The CDR3 is 17 residues long. V was cut by 2 bases and J by 6 bases, with 22 bases left in between. In germline, CDR1 is DFQATT, CDR2 SNEGSKA (reference sequence). The CDR3 protein is CSARSAAAQTWDEKLFF. CDR3 bases: TGCAGTGCTAGATCTGCAGCAGCCCAAACGTGGGATGAAAAACTGTTTTTT.

This clonotype was seen only a few times. The J gene is TRBJ2-5, the V gene TRBV14; D gene unclear. V was trimmed by 1 base and J by 1 base, leaving 7 bases between them. Per the germline V gene, CDR1 is SGHDN and CDR2 is FVKESK. The CDR3 length is 14 residues. This chain's CDR3 is CASSQVVGQETQYF. DNA of the CDR3: TGTGCCAGCAGCCAAGTCGTGGGCCAAGAGACCCAGTACTTC.

This clonotype was detected a few times. The chain combines TRBV20-1 with TRBJ2-1; TRBD2 agrees at 10 bases. Trimming at V came to 3 bases and at J to 0 bases, leaving 8 bases not matched to a gene. Germline V gene sequence: CDR1 DFQATT, CDR2 SNEGSKA (reference sequence). CDR3 length equals 17 residues. The chain's CDR3 is CSASEWTSGSSYNEQFF. The CDR3 coding sequence is TGCAGTGCTAGTGAGTGGACTAGCGGAAGCTCCTACAATGAGCAGTTCTTC.

Here the CDR3 DNA reads TGCAGTGCGAGCTTACAGGGGGCCGGACTAGGCTATGGCTACACCTTC. Encoded protein: CSASLQGAGLGYGYTF. The V and J genes are TRBV20-1 and TRBJ1-2, with 9 bases that match TRBD1. Trimming took 6 bases from V and 4 from J; bases not matched to a gene: 15. This CDR3 region has 16 residues. From germline, CDR1 is DFQATT and CDR2 SNEGSKA (reference sequence).

This clonotype showed up many times. This sequence joins TRBV6-2 or TRBV6-3 and TRBJ1-5; D possibly corresponds to TRBD1 (6 bases). V dropped 2 bases and J dropped 3 bases, with 14 bases sitting between them. The germline V gene encodes CDR1 MNHEY and CDR2 SVGEGT. There are 16 residues in the CDR3. CDR3: CASSYIGQKYNQPQHF. The CDR3 DNA reads as TGTGCCAGCAGTTACATCGGACAGAAATACAATCAGCCCCAGCATTTT.

This clonotype was counted ten times or more. This chain links TRBV12-3 or TRBV12-4 with TRBJ1-3; possible D gene TRBD1, 5 bases. V lost 3 bases, J lost 4 bases, and 10 bases lay in between. The CDR3 spans 14 residues. CDR3 in DNA: TGTGCCAGCAGTTTTGCAGGGCCCGGAAACACCATATATTTT. This gives the protein CASSFAGPGNTIYF.